This T cell receptor beta chain appears in the sequencing data of a study of tissue T cells after allogeneic stem cell transplantation. About the research overall: Steroid-refractory graft-versus-host disease after allogeneic hematopoietic cell transplant qualified adults for prospective research-autopsy enrollment.

Data came from immunoSEQ multiplex PCR; TCRdb stores just in-frame clones and leaves some out. The sample lists some 25,000 clones; 75% to 95% were seen once. The CDR3 has 14 residues. V shed 6 bases and J 3 bases; nucleotides not matched to a gene: 5. The germline gives CDR1 LNHDA, CDR2 SQIVND (reference sequence). The receptor was isolated from a male donor aged 60 or over who later had graft-versus-host disease after an allogeneic stem cell transplant. The sequences come from blood, collected before transplantation. This chain joins TRBV19 and TRBJ1-5, with 7 bases that match TRBD1. This CDR3 reads CASSITGDNQPQHF. DNA of the CDR3: TGTGCCAGTAGCATAACAGGGGACAATCAGCCCCAGCATTTT.